These 18 T cell receptor beta chains originate from one sample sequenced in a study of blood T cell repertoires in COVID-19. Sequenced by immunoSEQ multiplex PCR; TCRdb stores in-frame clones only, minus some. The table includes around 25,000 clones, around four fifths detected once. The source material was peripheral blood. These receptors were obtained from a man between 70 and 80 years old with acute or convalescent COVID-19.

CDR3 nucleotides: TGTGCCAGCAGCCCCCAGACAGGTGAGGGTGGCTACACCTTC. Translated, it gives CASSPQTGEGGYTF. V and J are TRBV3-1 (or the pseudogene TRBV3-2) and TRBJ1-2; a possible D gene is TRBD1 (6 bases). With 4 bases removed from V and 7 bases from J, the gap between germline ends came to 16 bases. The CDR3 has 14 amino acids. CDR1 and CDR2 from the germline V gene are LGHDT and YNNKEL (reference sequence).

There are a few counts of this clone. V is TRBV27 and J is TRBJ1-1, with 8 bases fitting TRBD1. There are 14 residues in the CDR3. Germline V lookup: CDR1 MNHEY, CDR2 SMNVEV (reference sequence). V shed 4 bases, J shed 2 bases, and the junction held 3 bases outside the gene matches. CDR3 loop: CASSYRGENTEAFF. The CDR3 nucleotides are TGTGCCAGCAGTTACAGGGGGGAAAACACTGAAGCTTTCTTT.

This chain joins TRBV11-2 and TRBJ2-3; 11 nucleotides align to TRBD1. V lost 7 bases to trimming and J lost 5 bases; unmatched junction nucleotides: 8. Germline CDR1 reads SGHAT; CDR2 reads FQNNGV. The CDR3 totals 15 residues. CDR3 sequence: CASTLRGQGEDTQYF. The CDR3 DNA follows: TGTGCCAGCACCCTTCGGGGACAGGGGGAAGATACGCAGTATTTT.

The CDR3 DNA is TGCGCCAGCAGCTTGACAGGGGGCGTCGAAGTGGGCTACACCTTC. Its translation is CASSLTGGVEVGYTF. The chain has TRBV5-1 and TRBJ1-2; 9 nucleotides match TRBD1. The CDR3 consists of 15 residues. The V and J ends lost 1 base and 8 bases, in that order; junction bases with no gene match: 9. In germline, CDR1 is SGHRS, CDR2 YFSETQ.

CDR3 coding DNA: TGTGCCAGCAGCCAGGGGAGGACAGATACGCAGTATTTT. This encodes CASSQGRTDTQYF. V is TRBV3-1 (or the pseudogene TRBV3-2) and J is TRBJ2-3; weak D call: TRBD2 (6 bases). CDR3 length equals 13 residues. Trimming removed 3 bases at V and 3 bases at J, with 7 bases between. Germline values: CDR1 LGHDT, CDR2 YNNKEL (reference sequence).

The chain uses TRBV6-1 and TRBJ2-2; unclear D gene. This CDR3 is built from 16 residues. V shed 4 bases and J shed 0 bases, with 12 bases lying between them. Germline V CDR1 and CDR2: MNHNS, SASEGT. CDR3 DNA sequence: TGTGCCAGCAGTGGCCAGCGCGGCGCGAACACCGGGGAGCTGTTTTTT. This translates into CASSGQRGANTGELFF.

V is TRBV3-1 (or the pseudogene TRBV3-2) and J is TRBJ2-5; TRBD2 matches at 8 bases. V dropped 1 base and J dropped 2; count of bases not matched to a gene: 6. Germline values: CDR1 LGHDT, CDR2 YNNKEL (reference sequence). The CDR3 is 16 residues long. The CDR3 sequence is CASSQAPTSGQETQYF. The CDR3 DNA follows: TGTGCCAGCAGCCAAGCTCCCACTAGCGGACAAGAGACCCAGTACTTC.

The gene calls are TRBV18 and TRBJ2-2; D possibly corresponds to TRBD2 (6 bases). Germline values: CDR1 KGHSH, CDR2 LQKENI. The length of the CDR3 is 15 residues. The V and J ends lost 2 bases and 3 bases respectively, with 10 bases between them. The CDR3 reads CASSPYVADTGELFF. For the CDR3, the DNA is TGTGCCAGCTCACCATACGTAGCGGACACCGGGGAGCTGTTTTTT.

The chain has TRBV5-1 and TRBJ1-4; TRBD1 is a possible D gene (5 bases). The CDR3 totals 13 residues. The germline gives CDR1 SGHRS, CDR2 YFSETQ. The V end was cut by 3 bases, the J end by 6 bases, with 9 bases between. CDR3: CASSWRGDEKLFF. As DNA, the CDR3 is TGCGCCAGCAGCTGGAGGGGAGATGAAAAACTGTTTTTT. Drawing the rest from reference TRBV5-1 and TRBJ1-4, the complete variable domain is KAGVTQTPRYLIKTRGQQVTLSCSPISGHRSVSWYQQTPGQGLQFLFEYFSETQRNKGNFPGRFSGRQFSNSRSEMNVSTLELGDSALYLCASSWRGDEKLFFGSGTQLSVL.

The genes are TRBV27 and TRBJ2-5; 7 bases are shared with TRBD1. The V gene's germline CDR1 is MNHEY and CDR2 SMNVEV (reference sequence). The V segment lost 8 bases and the J segment 4 bases; nucleotides outside the gene matches: 10. The CDR3 loop spans 14 amino acids. The chain's CDR3 is CASSSGTAAETQYF. In DNA form, the CDR3 reads TGTGCCAGCTCCTCCGGGACAGCCGCAGAGACCCAGTACTTC.

The chain links TRBV7-2 to TRBJ2-2, with 8 bases fitting TRBD2. The germline gives CDR1 SGHTA, CDR2 FQGNSA. The CDR3 is 16 residues long. The J segment lost 5 bases and the V segment lost 2 bases, leaving 7 bases of the junction unmatched. In DNA, the CDR3 is TGTGCCAGCAGCTTAAACGGGGGGGCGACGACCGGGGAGCTGTTTTTT. Translating gives CASSLNGGATTGELFF.

V gene TRBV6-5 combines with J gene TRBJ1-1; no reliable D call. Trimming took 7 bases from V and 1 from J, leaving 4 bases between them. CDR3 length: 11 residues. The germline gives CDR1 MNHEY, CDR2 SVGAGI. The CDR3 DNA is TGTGCCAGCAACAGGAACACTGAAGCTTTCTTT. This translates into CASNRNTEAFF.

V gene TRBV4-3 combines with J gene TRBJ2-1; perhaps TRBD2 as D (5 bases). The CDR3 consists of 16 residues. Per the germline V gene, CDR1 is LGHNA and CDR2 is YSLEER. V was shortened by 0 bases and J by 4 bases, with 13 bases between the two germline ends. CDR3 nucleotide sequence: TGCGCCAGCAGCCAAGAGACGCTAGCAGGTTACAATGAGCAGTTCTTC. It is translated as CASSQETLAGYNEQFF.

This clone has only one observation. V is TRBV2 and J is TRBJ2-7, with unresolved D. Trimming took off 5 bases at V and 2 bases at J, with 4 bases between the two ends. In germline, CDR1 is SNHLY, CDR2 FYNNEI. This CDR3 comprises 11 residues. CDR3 sequence: CASSIAYEQYF. CDR3 nucleotide sequence: TGTGCCAGCAGTATAGCCTACGAGCAGTACTTC.

V gene TRBV4-1 combines with J gene TRBJ1-1; TRBD1 matches at 8 bases. The CDR3 contains 16 residues. Germline CDR1 is MGHRA and CDR2 is YSYEKL. V gave up 2 bases and J gave up 5 bases; unmatched junction bases: 10. This CDR3 is CASSQKQGGATTEAFF. In nucleotides, the CDR3 is TGCGCCAGCAGCCAAAAACAGGGGGGGGCAACGACTGAAGCTTTCTTT.

The chain has TRBV9 and TRBJ1-4; D is possibly TRBD1 (5 bases). The CDR3 is 15 amino acids. Trimming removed 2 bases from V and 4 bases from J, with 12 bases in between. Germline V lookup: CDR1 SGDLS, CDR2 YYNGEE. The CDR3 reads CASSVFGGVNEKLFF. The CDR3 bases are TGTGCCAGCAGCGTTTTTGGAGGGGTTAATGAAAAACTGTTTTTT.

This clone appeared once. V gene TRBV4-3 combines with J gene TRBJ2-5; 7 nucleotides match TRBD1. V shed 0 bases, J shed 4 bases, and the junction held 8 bases outside the gene matches. The CDR3 totals 16 residues. CDR1 is LGHNA, CDR2 YSLEER, per germline. CDR3 coding DNA: TGCGCCAGCAGCCAAGATGGGACAGCTACTCTAGAGACCCAGTACTTC. Protein product: CASSQDGTATLETQYF.

The chain links TRBV19 to TRBJ2-7; 10 nucleotides match TRBD1. This CDR3 region has 13 residues. Germline assignment: CDR1 LNHDA and CDR2 SQIVND (reference sequence). Trimming cost V 3 bases and J 9 bases; bases outside gene matches: 5. The CDR3 reads CASSIKDRGAQYF. Here the CDR3 DNA reads TGTGCCAGTAGTATTAAGGACAGGGGGGCGCAGTACTTC.